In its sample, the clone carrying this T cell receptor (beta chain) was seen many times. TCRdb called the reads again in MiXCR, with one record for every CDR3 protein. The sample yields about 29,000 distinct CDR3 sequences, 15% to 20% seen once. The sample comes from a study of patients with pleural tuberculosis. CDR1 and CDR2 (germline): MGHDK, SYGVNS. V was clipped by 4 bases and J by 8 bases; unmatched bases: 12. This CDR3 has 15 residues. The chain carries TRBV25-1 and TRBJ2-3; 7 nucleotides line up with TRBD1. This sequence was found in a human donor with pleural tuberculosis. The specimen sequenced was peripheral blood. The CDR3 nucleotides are TGTGCCAGCAGTGGCCCCGGACAGGTCTTCGCTACGCAGTATTTT. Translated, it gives CASSGPGQVFATQYF.